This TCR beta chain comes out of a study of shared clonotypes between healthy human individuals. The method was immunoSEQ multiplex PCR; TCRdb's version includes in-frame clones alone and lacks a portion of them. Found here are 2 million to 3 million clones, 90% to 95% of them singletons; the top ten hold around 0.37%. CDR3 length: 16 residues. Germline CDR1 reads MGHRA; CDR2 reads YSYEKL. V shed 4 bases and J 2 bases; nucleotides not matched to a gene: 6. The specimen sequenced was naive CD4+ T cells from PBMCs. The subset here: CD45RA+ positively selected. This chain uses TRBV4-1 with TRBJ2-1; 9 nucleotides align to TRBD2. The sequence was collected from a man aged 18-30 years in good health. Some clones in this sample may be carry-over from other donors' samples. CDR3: CASSLQIAGAYNEQFF. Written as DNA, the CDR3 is TGCGCCAGCAGCCTTCAAATAGCGGGAGCCTACAATGAGCAGTTCTTC.